This T cell receptor (beta chain) was identified in a study of blood T cell repertoires in COVID-19. Study processing details: The assay estimated nucleated cells by amplifying reference gene primers. Profiled with immunoSEQ multiplex PCR; TCRdb holds only in-frame clones, not every one. D and trimming were read from the DNA, whereas the V and J calls and clone size are those reported in that table. The repertoire includes roughly 160,000 clones, approximately 80% of them detected once, and approximately 8% sits in the top ten. The CDR3 is made up of 14 amino acids. V lost 0 bases and J 9 bases, leaving 15 bases between the germline ends. Germline V gene lookup returns CDR1 SGHNT and CDR2 YYREEE (reference sequence).

The chain couples TRBV5-4 to TRBJ1-1; perhaps TRBD1 as D (5 bases). This receptor was taken from a woman aged 80 or over with COVID-19, enrolled during active disease. Sequences were obtained from peripheral blood. This chain's CDR3 is CASSLGGLLLKAFF. The CDR3 nucleotides are TGTGCCAGCAGCTTGGGGGGACTCTTGCTAAAAGCTTTCTTT.